This is a list of T cell receptor beta chains from one sample in a study of CD8+ T cells in alopecia areata. Generated by immunoSEQ multiplex PCR, the TCRdb table keeps only in-frame clones and is missing some. The sample contains 110,000 to 150,000 clones, 65% to 90% of which appear only once. The starting material was CD8+ T cells sorted from blood, obtained at week 4, from a patient treated with tofacitinib. The source of these receptors is a human donor with alopecia areata. CDR3s include the opening cysteine and the closing phenylalanine or tryptophan. Each record gives: J gene, clone size, V gene, D gene, CDR3 DNA, CDR3 protein. A D gene is named only where the DNA matches it firmly. A row's size may be missing; if present it is once, few, many or a size class.

TRBJ2-2	NA	TRBV6-6	NA	TGTGCCAGCAGTTACGAACAGGCGTTAACCGGGGAGCTGTTTTTT	CASSYEQALTGELFF
TRBJ2-2	NA	TRBV5-1	TRBD2	TGCGCCAGCAGCTTAGGCGCGGGGGGCCCGGCCGGGGAGCTGTTTTTT	CASSLGAGGPAGELFF
TRBJ2-7	NA	TRBV4-1	NA	TGCGCCAGCAGCCAGATGTCGGGGTCCCCTTACGAGCAGTACTTC	CASSQMSGSPYEQYF
TRBJ2-1	NA	TRBV6-5	TRBD1	TGTGCCAGCAGTCCTGGACAGGGGCGCTACAATGAGCAGTTCTTC	CASSPGQGRYNEQFF
TRBJ2-1	NA	TRBV2	NA	TGTGCCAGCAGTGAAGGTCCAGGCAACGGGGGACACTCCTACAATGAGCAGTTCTTC	CASSEGPGNGGHSYNEQFF
TRBJ2-5	NA	TRBV7-2	NA	TGTGCCAGCAGCTTAAAATGGGCAGGTCGAGTTGAGGAGACCCAGTACTTC	CASSLKWAGRVEETQYF
TRBJ2-3	NA	TRBV5-1	NA	TGCGCCAGCAGCGAGGGGGTTTCTAGCACAGATACGCAGTATTTT	CASSEGVSSTDTQYF
TRBJ1-1	few	TRBV15	TRBD1	TGTGCCACCAGCAGAGATCGTGCAGGGGGCTTTGGGAACACTGAAGCTTTCTTT	CATSRDRAGGFGNTEAFF
TRBJ2-2	few	TRBV7-9	NA	TGTGCCAGCAGAGGCACCGGGGAGCTGTTTTTT	CASRGTGELFF
TRBJ1-4	NA	TRBV4-1	NA	TGCGCCAGCAGCCAATCTAGGACTGCAGCAACTAATGAAAAACTGTTTTTT	CASSQSRTAATNEKLFF
TRBJ2-7	NA	TRBV7-9	NA	TGTGCCAGCAGCGTTCTAGAGTCCTACGAGCAGTACTTC	CASSVLESYEQYF
TRBJ2-1	NA	TRBV7-8	NA	TGTGCCAGCAGCCCGAGGAGCAATGAGCAGTTCTTC	CASSPRSNEQFF
TRBJ2-7	few	TRBV5-1	NA	TGCGCCAGCAGCTTGGGGCCGGACAAGCAGTACTTC	CASSLGPDKQYF
TRBJ2-6	NA	TRBV13	NA	TGTGCCAGCAGCCTAGGCGCCAACGTCCTGACTTTC	CASSLGANVLTF
TRBJ1-2	NA	TRBV4-1	NA	TGCGCCAGCAGCCGAGAACCCCAGCGTCCTGGTGGCTACACCTTC	CASSREPQRPGGYTF
TRBJ2-6	NA	TRBV15	TRBD1	TGTGCCACCAGCCCAAATCGACAGGGTATCTCTGGGGCCAACGTCCTGACTTTC	CATSPNRQGISGANVLTF
TRBJ2-3	NA	TRBV4-3	NA	TGCGCCAGCTCCCCGGGGGGCGGACGGGCAGATACGCAGTATTTT	CASSPGGGRADTQYF
TRBJ2-1	NA	TRBV9	TRBD2	TGTGCCAGCAGCGTAGATAGCGGGGGGTCCCGATACAATGAGCAGTTCTTC	CASSVDSGGSRYNEQFF
TRBJ1-5	NA	TRBV27	NA	TGTGCCAGCAGTTTTCGGCCAGGGAGCAATCAGCCCCAGCATTTT	CASSFRPGSNQPQHF
TRBJ2-2	NA	TRBV5-6	NA	TGTGCCAGCAGCTTTCAGGGGCCGCGGACCGGGGAGCTGTTTTTT	CASSFQGPRTGELFF
TRBJ2-5	once	TRBV7-6	TRBD2	TGTGCCAGCAGCCATCCCTCGGCGGGGGTAGCGGAAGAGACCCAGTACTTC	CASSHPSAGVAEETQYF
TRBJ2-7	NA	TRBV7-9	NA	TGTGCCAGCAGCCCAGGGTTTGGGAACTACGAGCAGTACTTC	CASSPGFGNYEQYF
TRBJ2-7	NA	TRBV7-9	NA	TGTGCCAGCAGTGGACAGCCAAACTCCTACGAGCAGTACTTC	CASSGQPNSYEQYF
TRBJ1-1	NA	TRBV2	NA	TGTGCCAGCAGTGAAAAAGGGCAGGGTTATACTGAAGCTTTCTTT	CASSEKGQGYTEAFF